The T cell receptor (beta chain) described here comes from a study of cytomegalovirus exposure and HLA in healthy donors. Remarks on this clone: Other DNA sequences in the same sample also yield this CDR3.

PCR used 60 Vbeta primers and 13 Jbeta primers. Some clones are missing from TCRdb's copy, which holds only in-frame ones; the method was immunoSEQ multiplex PCR. The data contain some 170,000 clones, just over 70% of them singletons. The sequenced sample consisted of PBMCs. This receptor was identified in a human donor in good health.

As DNA, the CDR3 is TGTGCCAGCAGTGGGACAGGGGGCAGCTACGAGCAGTACTTC. Protein sequence: CASSGTGGSYEQYF. The chain joins TRBV2 to TRBJ2-7, with 11 bases fitting TRBD1. The CDR3 contains 14 residues. V was clipped by 4 bases and J by 3 bases; unmatched bases: 2. The germline gives CDR1 SNHLY, CDR2 FYNNEI.